The 17 T cell receptor beta chains below were found in one sample sequenced in a study of T cell responses to AZD1222 COVID-19 vaccine. Some clones are missing from TCRdb's copy, which holds only in-frame ones; the method was immunoSEQ multiplex PCR. The sample holds about 21,000 clones, 70% to 85% seen once. Sequenced material: peripheral blood, taken on day 0 of AZD1222 vaccination. The receptors shown here come from an adult in good health.

The V and J genes are TRBV28 and TRBJ2-7; no clear D. CDR3 length: 15 amino acids. V gave up 5 bases and J gave up 6 bases, with 20 bases separating them. Germline values: CDR1 MDHEN, CDR2 SYDVKM. The CDR3 DNA reads TGTGCCAGCAGTAAACCTAGTCTTATCCGCGCCGAGCAGTACTTC. Translated: CASSKPSLIRAEQYF.

The V gene is TRBV7-6, the J gene TRBJ1-1; 7 bases agree with TRBD1. This CDR3 is 15 amino acids long. Germline V gene lookup returns CDR1 SGHVS and CDR2 FNYEAQ. The V gene end was trimmed by 4 bases and the J gene end by 1 base; junction bases not matched to a gene: 6. CDR3 region: CASSSKTGWNTEAFF. The CDR3 DNA follows: TGTGCCAGCAGCTCAAAGACAGGGTGGAACACTGAAGCTTTCTTT.

The DNA of the CDR3 is TGTGCCTGGAACCCGGGACGGAACATCGGGGGCTACACCTTC. Translation: CAWNPGRNIGGYTF. The chain combines TRBV30 with TRBJ1-2, with D perhaps matching TRBD1 (5 bases). The CDR3 is 14 residues long. V was shortened by 4 bases and J by 8 bases, with 20 bases between the two germline ends. Germline V gene sequence: CDR1 GTSNPN, CDR2 SVGIG (reference sequence). Full variable domain (outside the CDR3, taken from reference TRBV30 and TRBJ1-2): SQTIHQWPATLVQPVGSPLSLECTVEGTSNPNLYWYRQAAGRGLQLLFYSVGIGQISSEVPQNLSASRPQDRQFILSSKKLLLSDSGFYLCAWNPGRNIGGYTFGSGTRLTVV.

This clone was counted only a few times. The genes are TRBV25-1 and TRBJ1-5; D not certain. V was trimmed by 5 bases and J by 6 bases, leaving 8 bases between them. Germline values: CDR1 MGHDK, CDR2 SYGVNS. CDR3 length equals 12 residues. The CDR3 is CASSSGSQPQHF. CDR3 nucleotide sequence: TGTGCCAGCAGTTCCGGGAGTCAGCCCCAGCATTTT.

The chain has TRBV7-6 and TRBJ2-7; 8 nucleotides agree with TRBD2. Germline-derived CDR1 and CDR2 are SGHVS and FNYEAQ. Unmatched junction bases numbered 7, after V lost 4 bases and J lost 5 bases. CDR3 length: 14 residues. CDR3 loop: CASSWSGGNDEQYF. Written as DNA, the CDR3 is TGTGCCAGCAGCTGGAGCGGGGGAAACGACGAGCAGTACTTC.

The chain uses TRBV7-9 and TRBJ2-7; tentatively, D is TRBD2 (5 bases). CDR1 is SEHNR and CDR2 is FQNEAQ in the germline V gene (reference sequence). The CDR3 loop spans 12 amino acids. V was pared by 6 bases and J by 7 bases, with 13 bases between. The CDR3, as DNA: TGTGCCAGCAGTCCGCCATGGGAGGAGCAGTACTTC. It yields the protein CASSPPWEEQYF.

The V call is TRBV7-9, the J call TRBJ1-1; D is undetermined. The CDR3 is made up of 12 amino acids. V was clipped by 0 bases and J by 6 bases, with 5 bases between them. In germline, CDR1 is SEHNR, CDR2 FQNEAQ (reference sequence). The CDR3 DNA is TGTGCCAGCAGCTTAGCTGTTCCTGAAGCTTTCTTT. Protein sequence: CASSLAVPEAFF.

This clone was seen only once. CDR3 sequence (DNA): TGTGCCAGCATAGCTCCCGGGGGGAAAGACAATGAGCAGTTCTTC. Amino acids: CASIAPGGKDNEQFF. This chain uses TRBV13 with TRBJ2-1; TRBD2 agrees at 7 bases. V lost 7 bases to trimming and J lost 5 bases; unmatched junction nucleotides: 11. The germline V gene encodes CDR1 PRHDT and CDR2 FYEKMQ (reference sequence). CDR3 length equals 15 residues.

V is TRBV7-9 and J is TRBJ1-4; 8 bases fit TRBD1. The CDR3 is made up of 16 amino acids. The germline gives CDR1 SEHNR, CDR2 FQNEAQ (reference sequence). V was pared by 4 bases and J by 8 bases, with 12 bases of the junction left unmatched. The CDR3 nucleotides read TGTGCCAGCAGCTCACCCCTTGGACAGGGTGAGGAAAAACTGTTTTTT. It yields the protein CASSSPLGQGEEKLFF. The entire variable domain, with the rest obtained from reference TRBV7-9 and TRBJ1-4, is as follows: DTGVSQNPRHKITKRGQNVTFRCDPISEHNRLYWYRQTLGQGPEFLTYFQNEAQLEKSRLLSDRFSAERPKGSFSTLEIQRTEQGDSAMYLCASSSPLGQGEEKLFFGSGTQLSVL.

For the CDR3, the DNA is TGCAGCGTTGAAGGGACTAGCGGGAGGGGAAGAGATACGCAGTATTTT. It is translated as CSVEGTSGRGRDTQYF. The rearrangement uses TRBV29-1 and TRBJ2-3; TRBD2 matches 15 bases. V shed 1 base and J 5 bases; nucleotides not matched to a gene: 4. The CDR3 has 16 residues. Germline lookup yields CDR1 SQVTM and CDR2 ANQGSEA.

In its sample, this clone was seen a few times. V gene TRBV3-1 (or the pseudogene TRBV3-2) combines with J gene TRBJ1-6, with TRBD1 as a possible D gene (5 bases). The V and J ends lost 4 bases and 9 bases respectively, with 13 bases between them. The CDR3 length is 14 residues. Per germline, CDR1 LGHDT and CDR2 YNNKEL (reference sequence). Here the CDR3 DNA reads TGTGCCAGCAGCCGGTTCGGGGGTGCTTCACCCCTCCACTTT. Protein: CASSRFGGASPLHF.

The chain couples TRBV28 to TRBJ1-1; tentative D call: TRBD1 (6 bases). With 7 bases removed from V and 0 bases from J, the gap between germline ends came to 9 bases. This CDR3 comprises 13 residues. Germline V gene data show CDR1 as MDHEN and CDR2 as SYDVKM. CDR3 region: CASKDSMNTEAFF. CDR3 sequence (DNA): TGTGCCAGCAAGGACAGTATGAACACTGAAGCTTTCTTT. The full variable domain, rest sourced from reference TRBV28 and TRBJ1-1, is DVKVTQSSRYLVKRTGEKVFLECVQDMDHENMFWYRQDPGLGLRLIYFSYDVKMKEKGDIPEGYSVSREKKERFSLILESASTNQTSMYLCASKDSMNTEAFFGQGTRLTVV.

The rearrangement joins TRBV12-3 or TRBV12-4 to TRBJ1-1, with TRBD1 as a possible D gene (6 bases). V lost 8 bases and J 3 bases, leaving 13 bases between the germline ends. The CDR3 is 13 residues long. The CDR3 nucleotides are TGTGCCAGCGGCCAAGGACAGTACACTGAAGCTTTCTTT. Its translation: CASGQGQYTEAFF.

The chain combines TRBV4-1 with TRBJ1-1; D possibly corresponds to TRBD1 (6 bases). The CDR3 sequence is 15 residues long. The V end lost 1 base, the J end lost 1 base, and 10 bases lay between the germline ends. Germline V gene data show CDR1 as MGHRA and CDR2 as YSYEKL. The CDR3 bases are TGCGCCAGCAGCCAAGCGGGACACTGGAACACTGAAGCTTTCTTT. The encoded protein is CASSQAGHWNTEAFF.

A single count supports this clone. The chain couples TRBV9 to TRBJ2-3, with 8 bases matching TRBD1. This CDR3 region has 16 residues. Losses at the gene ends were 4 bases for V and 4 bases for J; bases not matched to a gene: 11. Per germline, CDR1 SGDLS and CDR2 YYNGEE. As DNA, the CDR3 is TGTGCCAGCAGCCCCACCCCGGGACAGGTGGCAGATACGCAGTATTTT. Residues: CASSPTPGQVADTQYF.

V gene TRBV27 combines with J gene TRBJ2-7, with D perhaps matching TRBD1 or TRBD2 (6 bases each). Trimming left V 1 base short and J 3 bases short, with 16 bases between. CDR3 size: 16 residues. The germline V gene encodes CDR1 MNHEY and CDR2 SMNVEV (reference sequence). CDR3 coding DNA: TGTGCCAGCAGTTTATACGGGGGCAGAACCATCTACGAGCAGTACTTC. It is translated as CASSLYGGRTIYEQYF.

The CDR3 DNA sequence: TGTGCCAGTAGCGACCCAGAGGGGACAGGGGTGAGCTACACCTTC. It yields the protein CASSDPEGTGVSYTF. This rearrangement joins TRBV19 to TRBJ1-2; 10 bases map to TRBD1. This CDR3 comprises 15 residues. V lost 6 bases and J lost 9; bases outside the gene matches: 13. Germline CDR1 is LNHDA and CDR2 is SQIVND (reference sequence).